The present T cell receptor beta chain was sequenced within a study of vaccination effects on CD4 cells after COVID-19. Before any sequencing was done, the ViraFEST assay used viral peptide pools to expand antigen-specific CD4+ T cells. Having been cultured for 9 to 11 days, the cells underwent CD4+ T cell isolation. Two doses of either BNT162b2 or mRNA-1273 were given to each participant. Details on this clone: The antigen is unknown.

The data were produced by immunoSEQ multiplex PCR, yet TCRdb's version contains in-frame clones alone and is incomplete. In the table there are roughly 43,000 clones, around three quarters of which are singletons. The sample consisted of CD4+ T cells from PBMCs cultured with HCoV-OC43 spike peptides, taken after COVID-19 vaccination. Subset meaning: HCoV-OC43 spike overlapping peptide pool stimulation. This receptor was taken from a human donor who received a COVID-19 vaccine.

The CDR3 loop reads CAWTLGPPYYEQYF. The CDR3 DNA reads as TGTGCCTGGACCTTGGGCCCCCCATACTACGAGCAGTACTTC. The chain joins TRBV30 to TRBJ2-7, with no clear D. CDR1 is GTSNPN and CDR2 is SVGIG in the germline V gene (reference sequence). V dropped 4 bases and J dropped 3 bases, with 16 bases sitting between them. The length of the CDR3 is 14 residues.